Detailed here is one TCR beta chain. The CDR3 runs 13 residues. The V gene's germline CDR1 is SGHNT and CDR2 YYREEE (reference sequence). J was trimmed by 9 bases and V by 2 bases; bases with no gene match: 5. This sample is drawn from a study of blood T cell repertoires in COVID-19. Overall study: Both acute and convalescent COVID-19 samples were obtained from the United States, Italy and Spain.

In the original processing: Researchers report that nucleated cell counts were estimated from reference gene primer amplification. TCRdb keeps only in-frame clones here, not all; method: immunoSEQ multiplex PCR. Clone size and V and J calls were adopted from that table, with D and trimming inferred from the DNA. The profile shows some 69,000 clones, about 82% of them singletons. Sequencing was done on a sample of peripheral blood. This TCR derives from a woman aged 55-70 years with acute or convalescent COVID-19. This sequence joins TRBV5-4 and TRBJ2-1, with 7 bases lining up with TRBD1. The CDR3 loop is CASSLDRVSEQFF. CDR3 nucleotides: TGTGCCAGCAGCTTAGACAGGGTTAGTGAGCAGTTCTTC.